This T cell receptor beta chain was sequenced for a study of blood T cell repertoires in COVID-19. Looking at the study overall: T cells, B-cell-depleted T cells, or PBMCs provided the cDNA or gDNA that served as material.

The CDR3 sequence is 14 residues long. CDR1 MDHEN and CDR2 SYDVKM come from the germline V gene. V was pared by 3 bases and J by 6 bases, with 1 base of the junction left unmatched. Original methodology: Reference gene primers were amplified, and this amplification served to estimate nucleated cell counts. Produced via immunoSEQ multiplex PCR; TCRdb's table is partial and in-frame only. V and J calls and clone size are those listed in that table; D and trimming were worked out from the DNA. Among hundreds of thousands of clones listed, approximately 83% were seen once. This clonotype originated in a woman aged 40-49 years with active or convalescent COVID-19. The chain joins TRBV28 to TRBJ1-4; 10 bases line up with TRBD1. The sample comprised peripheral blood. The CDR3 region has the DNA TGTGCCAGCAGTTTGGGACAGGGGTATGAAAAACTGTTTTTT. It specifies CASSLGQGYEKLFF.